The rows below give T cell receptor beta chains drawn from one sample of a study of regulatory T cells in long-lasting Graves disease. TCRdb reprocessed the multiplex PCR reads via MiXCR and lists one record per CDR3 protein. The table includes more than 450,000 distinct CDR3 sequences, around 12% detected once. These data were also reused for a study on T cells in Graves' hyperthyroidism and ophthalmopathy.

The source material was peripheral blood mononuclear cells (PBMCs), sampled at new diagnosis, from a patient treated with antithyroid drugs. Receptors were obtained from a woman aged 30 to 39 with Graves disease. The CDR3 runs from the conserved cysteine through the conserved F or W. A D gene is named only where the DNA matches it firmly. Size values are once, few and many counts, or a class for expanded clones, and some rows have none.

J gene	V gene	D gene	clone size	CDR3 length	CDR3 protein	CDR3 DNA
TRBJ2-7	TRBV7-8	TRBD2	many	15	CASSTRLAGAGEQYF	TGTGCCAGCAGCACCCGACTAGCGGGAGCGGGTGAGCAGTACTTC
TRBJ1-1	TRBV2	-	medium-sized	13	CASSELEDTEAFF	TGTGCCAGCAGTGAACTGGAAGACACTGAAGCTTTCTTT
TRBJ1-6	TRBV5-1	-	-	15	CASSLEGTSNSPLHF	TGCGCCAGCAGCTTGGAAGGGACGTCTAATTCACCCCTCCACTTT
TRBJ1-1	TRBV7-9	TRBD1	few	15	CASSLVGQGGTEAFF	TGTGCCAGCAGCTTAGTGGGACAGGGGGGCACTGAAGCTTTCTTT
TRBJ2-7	TRBV11-2	TRBD2	many	19	CASSLVDRTSGRARYEQYF	TGTGCCAGCAGCTTAGTAGATAGAACTAGCGGGAGGGCCCGTTACGAGCAGTACTTC
TRBJ1-6	TRBV20-1	-	few	14	CSASKSGVNSPLHF	TGCAGTGCTAGCAAGTCGGGGGTGAATTCACCCCTCCACTTT
TRBJ2-7	TRBV10-3	-	many	13	CASRTAVSYEQYF	TGTGCCTCAAGGACCGCCGTTTCCTACGAGCAGTACTTC
TRBJ2-3	TRBV7-3	-	many	14	CASSPTVNTDTQYF	TGTGCCAGCAGCCCCACCGTAAACACAGATACGCAGTATTTT
TRBJ1-1	TRBV27	TRBD1	many	14	CASTRDRANTEAFF	TGTGCCAGCACCCGGGACAGGGCTAACACTGAAGCTTTCTTT
TRBJ1-5	TRBV12-3/TRBV12-4	-	many	15	CASSLDWGGKQPQHF	TGTGCCAGCAGTTTAGATTGGGGGGGCAAGCAGCCCCAGCATTTT
TRBJ2-3	TRBV5-6	TRBD2	few	16	CASSFGLAGPQDTQYF	TGTGCCAGCAGCTTCGGACTAGCGGGGCCGCAGGATACGCAGTATTTT
TRBJ1-6	TRBV30	-	-	15	CAWSEGLIINSPLHF	TGTGCCTGGAGTGAGGGCCTTATTATCAATTCACCCCTCCACTTT
TRBJ1-2	TRBV18	-	many	12	CASSWDTYGYTF	TGTGCCAGCAGCTGGGACACGTATGGCTACACCTTC
TRBJ1-2	TRBV19	TRBD1	many	15	CASIPGQGLGYGYTF	TGTGCCAGTATCCCGGGACAGGGTCTTGGTTATGGCTACACCTTC